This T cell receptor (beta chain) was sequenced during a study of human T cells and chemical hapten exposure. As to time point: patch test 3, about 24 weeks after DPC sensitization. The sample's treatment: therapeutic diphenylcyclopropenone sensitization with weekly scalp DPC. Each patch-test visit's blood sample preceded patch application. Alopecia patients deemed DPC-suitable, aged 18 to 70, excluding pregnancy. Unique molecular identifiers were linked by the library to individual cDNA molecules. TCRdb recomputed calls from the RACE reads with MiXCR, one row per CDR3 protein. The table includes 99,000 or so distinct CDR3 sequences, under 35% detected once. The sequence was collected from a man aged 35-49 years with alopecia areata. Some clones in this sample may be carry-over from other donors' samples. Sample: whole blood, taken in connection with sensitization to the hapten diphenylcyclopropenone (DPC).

DNA for the CDR3: TGTGCCAGCACCGCCCGGCAGACTAGCACAGATACGCAGTATTTT. Encoded protein: CASTARQTSTDTQYF. The rearrangement uses TRBV6-2 or TRBV6-3 and TRBJ2-3; D remains unclear. Germline loops: CDR1 MNHEY, CDR2 SVGEGT. CDR3 size: 15 residues. Trimming pared 7 bases from V and 0 bases from J, leaving 14 bases between.